This TCR beta chain was sequenced in a study of T cell repertoires in cytomegalovirus infection. TCRdb analysed the reads with MiXCR anew, one entry per CDR3 protein. The sample shows around 170,000 distinct CDR3 sequences, approximately 15% of them seen only once. Study outcomes and limitations: CMV-specific HLA-C-restricted TCR beta clonotypes dominated the ex vivo response. Cumulative public TCR beta family frequency identified CMV carriers with the relevant HLA.

Germline V CDR1 and CDR2: SQVTM, ANQGSEA. V lost 6 bases, J lost 1 base, and 7 bases lay in between. This CDR3 region has 11 residues. Only a few counts were recorded for this clonotype. Antigen specificity is unknown. Material for sequencing was PBMCs. This chain joins TRBV29-1 and TRBJ2-7; D might be TRBD2 (6 bases). This sequence was found in a human donor in good health (CMV status not recorded). Some clones in this sample may be carry-over from other donors' samples. The CDR3 nucleotides read TGCAGCGTGGGAGGATCCTACGAGCAGTACTTC. This gives the protein CSVGGSYEQYF.